The 10 T cell receptor beta chains reported below all come from one sample, sequenced in a study of early T cells in non-severe SARS-CoV-2 infection. TCRdb used MiXCR to reprocess the 5' RACE reads, holding one entry per CDR3 protein. Altogether tens of thousands of distinct CDR3 sequences are present, more than 5% being singletons, with the ten largest covering just under 8%. Sequencing was carried out using whole blood. The receptors shown here come from an adult who was a healthcare worker with PCR-confirmed SARS-CoV-2 infection or an uninfected control (not recorded which).

V is TRBV29-1 and J is TRBJ1-1; D might be TRBD1 (5 bases). Germline values: CDR1 SQVTM, CDR2 ANQGSEA. The CDR3 is 13 residues long. The germline V and J ends were trimmed by 1 base and 2 bases, with 8 bases remaining between them. For the CDR3, the DNA is TGCAGCGTTGAAGCAGGGCTTAACACTGAAGCTTTCTTT. Its protein is CSVEAGLNTEAFF.

CDR3 nucleotides: TGTGCCAGCAGCTCTAGCGGGGTCTCCTACAATGAGCAGTTCTTC. It translates to CASSSSGVSYNEQFF. The chain carries TRBV7-1 and TRBJ2-1, with 8 bases lining up with TRBD2. TRBV7-1 belongs to the ORF category, with a function that is uncertain. J lost 0 bases, V lost 3 bases, and 1 base had no gene match. The CDR3 has 15 residues.

This clonotype was seen many times. V gene TRBV20-1 combines with J gene TRBJ2-3, with 9 bases lining up with TRBD2. V lost 4 bases and J lost 2; bases outside the gene matches: 4. Germline loops: CDR1 DFQATT, CDR2 SNEGSKA (reference sequence). This CDR3 has 14 residues. This CDR3 is CSAMAGGYTDTQYF. The CDR3 DNA is TGCAGTGCTATGGCGGGGGGGTACACAGATACGCAGTATTTT.

Ten or more counts support this clonotype. This chain joins TRBV3-1 and TRBJ2-1; D might be TRBD2 (7 bases). The CDR3 sequence is 16 residues long. The germline V and J ends were trimmed by 4 bases and 6 bases, with 19 bases remaining between them. CDR1 LGHDT and CDR2 YNNKEL come from the germline V gene (reference sequence). CDR3 in DNA: TGTGCCAGCAGCCCGGAGGGGGAAGCGGGGATCAATGAGCAGTTCTTC. Protein sequence: CASSPEGEAGINEQFF.

Concerning this clonotype: This clone may be a read error of a much larger clone one base away. The chain has TRBV7-6 and TRBJ2-2; the D gene is possibly TRBD1 (5 bases). This CDR3 is built from 15 residues. Germline V gene lookup returns CDR1 SGHVS and CDR2 FNYEAQ. V lost 5 bases and J 3 bases, leaving 13 bases between the germline ends. The CDR3 region has the DNA TGTGCCAGCAGCCGGACCGGACACCACACCGGGGAGCTGTTTTTT. This sequence encodes CASSRTGHHTGELFF.

This clonotype was seen only a few times. The rearrangement links TRBV4-3 to TRBJ2-1, with 10 bases matching TRBD2. The trim removed 0 bases at V and 12 bases at J, leaving 8 bases unmatched. The length of the CDR3 is 15 residues. The V gene's germline CDR1 is LGHNA and CDR2 YSLEER. CDR3 region: CASSQDSSGGERQFF. In DNA form, the CDR3 reads TGCGCCAGCAGCCAAGATTCTAGCGGGGGAGAGCGGCAGTTCTTC.

Many counts were recorded for this clonotype. V and J are TRBV25-1 and TRBJ2-7; 11 nucleotides line up with TRBD2. Germline CDR1 and CDR2: MGHDK and SYGVNS. The J segment lost 4 bases and the V segment lost 5 bases, leaving 4 bases of the junction unmatched. This CDR3 region has 14 residues. CDR3 in DNA: TGTGCCAGCAGTACTAGCGGGAGTGGGTACGAGCAGTACTTC. It specifies CASSTSGSGYEQYF.

This clonotype appeared many times. The gene calls are TRBV7-9 and TRBJ2-2, with 9 bases identical to TRBD1. Germline V gene sequence: CDR1 SEHNR, CDR2 FQNEAQ (reference sequence). This CDR3 has 15 residues. The J segment lost 5 bases and the V segment lost 7 bases, leaving 8 bases of the junction unmatched. The CDR3 DNA reads TGTGCCAGCACCCCGGGACAGGGTCCGACCGGGGAGCTGTTTTTT. This codes for CASTPGQGPTGELFF. The full variable domain, rest sourced from reference TRBV7-9 and TRBJ2-2, is DTGVSQNPRHKITKRGQNVTFRCDPISEHNRLYWYRQTLGQGPEFLTYFQNEAQLEKSRLLSDRFSAERPKGSFSTLEIQRTEQGDSAMYLCASTPGQGPTGELFFGEGSRLTVL.

V usage is TRBV27 and J usage is TRBJ2-1; D gene ambiguous. Per the germline V gene, CDR1 is MNHEY and CDR2 is SMNVEV (reference sequence). V was clipped by 3 bases and J by 7 bases, with 10 bases between them. The CDR3 sequence is 13 residues long. CDR3 nucleotides: TGTGCCAGCAGTTTGAACACTATGAATGAGCAGTTCTTC. Translating gives CASSLNTMNEQFF.

This clonotype was seen a handful of times. In nucleotides, the CDR3 is TGTGCCAGCAGCCCAGTAGGGAACTCTGGGGCCAACGTCCTGACTTTC. Translating it yields CASSPVGNSGANVLTF. The V and J genes are TRBV7-9 and TRBJ2-6; D gene unclear. Trimming stripped 5 bases from V and 0 bases from J, with 11 bases between. This CDR3 has 16 residues. From germline, CDR1 is SEHNR and CDR2 FQNEAQ (reference sequence).